This T cell receptor (beta chain) was identified in a study of glioma-infiltrating T cells. Study findings and constraints: Tissue-blood divergence was below expectation in non-neoplastic patients, above in gliomas. Very few CDR3 sequences were shared between tissue and blood.

V lost 5 bases and J 6 bases, leaving 16 bases between the germline ends. This CDR3 has 14 amino acids. This clonotype appeared a few times. The antigen remains unidentified. TCR alpha and beta CDR3 regions were amplified from RNA using iRepertoire nested multiplex PCR. Tissue mRNA or PBMC total RNA, about 85-400 ng, went into one-step reverse transcription and amplification. TCRdb itself ran the multiplex PCR reads through MiXCR, one entry per CDR3 protein. The sample includes around 21,000 distinct CDR3 sequences, 20% to 25% of them seen just once. The sequencing sample was made of glioma tissue, nonneoplastic brain tissue, or PBMCs (not recorded which). The source is a human donor with low-grade glioma or glioblastoma, undergoing nonglioma brain surgery, or in good health (not recorded which). The rearrangement uses TRBV12-3 or TRBV12-4 and TRBJ1-2, with a tentative D call TRBD1 (5 bases). The CDR3, as DNA: TGTGCCAGCAGTCGGGACCAAGCTATTGATGGCTACACCTTC. This encodes CASSRDQAIDGYTF.